This T cell receptor beta chain was sequenced in a study of cytomegalovirus exposure and HLA in healthy donors. The wider study: Unique TCR beta sequences numbering some 120 million came from 150 million to 200 million T cells in an earlier analysis. Around 85 million unique TCRs from HLA-typed donors were held in an early data release.

Germline V gene lookup returns CDR1 MNHEY and CDR2 SVGAGI. Germline trimming cut 6 bases from V and 3 bases from J; bases unmatched to any gene: 6. This CDR3 has 15 amino acids. This clone is judged medium-sized (0.01 to 0.1%). Use of 60 Vbeta and 13 Jbeta primers characterized the PCR. Original methodology: About 12 million shared chains were among the approximately 87 million unique TCR beta chains that a later analysis counted. Sequencing was performed with immunoSEQ multiplex PCR; in TCRdb, only in-frame clones are kept and a portion is missing. V and J calls and clone size come straight from that table; D and trimming were deduced from the DNA. The sample holds roughly 180,000 clones, roughly 80% seen once.

The chain joins TRBV6-5 to TRBJ2-2; 8 nucleotides align to TRBD1. This clonotype was sampled from a man between 25 and 39 years old in good health and CMV-seronegative. The sequencing sample was made of PBMCs. CDR3 sequence: CASSPGQVHTGELFF. The CDR3 DNA reads TGTGCCAGCAGCCCGGGACAGGTCCACACCGGGGAGCTGTTTTTT.